This T cell receptor beta chain derives from a study of T cells in localized non-small cell lung cancer. Germline V gene lookup returns CDR1 MNHNS and CDR2 SASEGT. Trimming took off 4 bases at V and 5 bases at J, with 11 bases between the two ends. The CDR3 is 13 residues long. Sequenced by immunoSEQ multiplex PCR; TCRdb stores in-frame clones only, minus some. Of tens of thousands of clones in the sample, roughly 91% are singletons; the top ten hold 10% to 15%. The sequence was collected from an older female donor with stage III squamous cell lung carcinoma. V and J are TRBV6-1 and TRBJ1-1, with a tentative D call TRBD1 (6 bases). Sequences were derived from peripheral blood, sampled before any cancer treatment. CDR3 sequence: CASSVQGETEAFF. The CDR3 coding sequence is TGTGCCAGCAGTGTACAGGGTGAGACTGAAGCTTTCTTT.